These T cell receptor beta chains were read from a single sample in a study of OX40 agonist ivuxolimab in advanced cancers. The data were produced by immunoSEQ multiplex PCR, yet TCRdb's version contains in-frame clones alone and is incomplete. The sample comprises around 94,000 clones, about nine tenths of which are singletons, and around 0.28% rests with the top ten. This material consisted of CD4+ or CD8+ T cells sorted from blood, taken in a trial of the OX40 agonist ivuxolimab. These receptors originate from an adult with an advanced solid tumor such as melanoma, head and neck, liver or kidney cancer. Both conserved end residues are part of each CDR3. The D gene is left open where the match is weak. Size values are once, few and many counts, or a class for expanded clones, and some rows have none.

V	size	J	D	length	DNA	CDR3
TRBV25-1	.	TRBJ1-1	.	14	TGTGCCAGCAGTGAATCAGGTAGGGGGACTGAAGCTTTCTTT	CASSESGRGTEAFF
TRBV4-3	few	TRBJ1-5	.	13	TGCGCCAGCAGCTCCCACCCCGGTCAGCCCCAGCATTTT	CASSSHPGQPQHF
TRBV29-1	once	TRBJ2-7	TRBD1	12	TGCAGCGTTTTGACAGGGCCCTACGAGCAGTACTTC	CSVLTGPYEQYF
TRBV7-8	.	TRBJ2-2	.	16	TGTGCCAGCAGCTTAATCGCAGGTCAGAACACCGGGGAGCTGTTTTTT	CASSLIAGQNTGELFF
TRBV6-5	few	TRBJ1-2	.	12	TGTGCCAGCAGACCCACCTATGGAGGCTACACCTTC	CASRPTYGGYTF
TRBV7-9	.	TRBJ1-4	.	17	TGTGCCAGCAGCCGAGGGGTTTCGGGCAGCCGAAATGAAAAACTGTTTTTT	CASSRGVSGSRNEKLFF
TRBV10-2	.	TRBJ2-1	TRBD2	14	TGCGCCAGCAAACTAGCGGGGGGAGGCAATGAGCAGTTCTTC	CASKLAGGGNEQFF
TRBV5-4	.	TRBJ2-2	.	15	TGTGCCAGCAGCGGCCGACAGCAAAACACCGGGGAGCTGTTTTTT	CASSGRQQNTGELFF
TRBV5-1	.	TRBJ2-1	.	14	TGCGCCAGCAGCTTGGATGGGCAGTACAATGAGCAGTTCTTC	CASSLDGQYNEQFF
TRBV9	.	TRBJ1-4	TRBD1	16	TGTGCCAGCAGCCCAGACAGGGGGCTCGCTAATGAAAAACTGTTTTTT	CASSPDRGLANEKLFF
TRBV6-6	.	TRBJ2-1	TRBD2	16	TGTGCCAGCAGTTACGCTGCACTAGCGGGGGGCGATGAGCAGTTCTTC	CASSYAALAGGDEQFF
TRBV11-2	.	TRBJ2-3	.	15	TGTGCCAGCAGCTTAGATAGCGCAACCACAGATACGCAGTATTTT	CASSLDSATTDTQYF
TRBV7-9	.	TRBJ2-3	.	15	TGTGCCAGCAGCTTTGGGGGGCAACCCACAGATACGCAGTATTTT	CASSFGGQPTDTQYF
TRBV27	.	TRBJ2-1	TRBD1	14	TGTGCCAGCAGCCGACAGGGGACCTACAATGAGCAGTTCTTC	CASSRQGTYNEQFF
TRBV7-9	.	TRBJ2-7	.	14	TGTGCCAGCAGCTTACGGACGGACAGCTACGAGCAGTACTTC	CASSLRTDSYEQYF
TRBV2	.	TRBJ2-2	TRBD2	14	TGTGCCAGCAGCCCTAGCGGCAACACCGGGGAGCTGTTTTTT	CASSPSGNTGELFF
TRBV7-6	.	TRBJ1-3	TRBD1	18	TGTGCCAGCAGCCCGGTTTCGGGACAGGGATTCTCTGGAAACACCATATATTTT	CASSPVSGQGFSGNTIYF
TRBV6-1	.	TRBJ2-4	.	11	TGTGCCAGCAGAAGGGAAAACATTCAGTACTTC	CASRRENIQYF
TRBV5-1	.	TRBJ2-2	.	15	TGCGCCAGCAGCCGGGATAGGCCGAACACCGGGGAGCTGTTTTTT	CASSRDRPNTGELFF
TRBV5-1	.	TRBJ1-1	.	14	TGCGCCAGCAGCTTGGAAGTGACAGTCCCTGAAGCTTTCTTT	CASSLEVTVPEAFF
TRBV5-1	.	TRBJ2-1	TRBD1	15	TGCGCCAGCAGCTTGGCCGGGACAGCGGCCAATGAGCAGTTCTTC	CASSLAGTAANEQFF
TRBV27	.	TRBJ1-5	.	14	TGTGCCAGCAGCGAAACTTCCCTAGGTCAGCCCCAGCATTTT	CASSETSLGQPQHF
TRBV7-8	few	TRBJ1-1	.	14	TGTGCCAGCAGCTTCAGGGGTGGGGCTGTTGAAGCTTTCTTT	CASSFRGGAVEAFF
TRBV21-1	.	TRBJ1-6	.	19	TGTGCCAGCAGCAGTCGGTCGCTTGCCCAGGGTGATGACTATTCACCCCTCCACTTT	CASSSRSLAQGDDYSPLHF
TRBV11-2	.	TRBJ1-5	.	14	TGTGCCAGCAGCTCGACAGATAGCAATCAGCCCCAGCATTTT	CASSSTDSNQPQHF
TRBV27	.	TRBJ2-1	TRBD2	16	TGTGCCAGCAGTTTTCTAGCGGGGGGGTCTGGGAATGAGCAGTTCTTC	CASSFLAGGSGNEQFF
TRBV4-3	once	TRBJ2-3	TRBD2	16	TGCGCCAGCAGCCAAGGACTAGCGGGGGGGAGAGATACGCAGTATTTT	CASSQGLAGGRDTQYF
TRBV9	.	TRBJ2-6	.	12	TGTGCCAGCAGCGCCCCGACAGACGTCCTGACTTTC	CASSAPTDVLTF
TRBV6-6	.	TRBJ1-6	.	13	TGTGCCAGCTCAGCAGTGGGGGTTGGGGCCCTCCACTTT	CASSAVGVGALHF
TRBV5-5	.	TRBJ2-7	TRBD1	12	TGTGCCAGCCTGGACAGGCATTACGAGCAGTACTTC	CASLDRHYEQYF
TRBV7-9	.	TRBJ1-4	TRBD1	15	TGTGCCAGCAGCCCAGGGACAGGGCCTAATGAAAAACTGTTTTTT	CASSPGTGPNEKLFF
TRBV2	.	TRBJ1-1	TRBD1	14	TGTGCCAGCAGTTTCGGGACAGGGATAGGTGAAGCTTTCTTT	CASSFGTGIGEAFF
TRBV9	.	TRBJ1-6	.	16	TGTGCCAGCAGCGCCGGGGGTTTCGGGCCTATTCAACCCCTCCACTTT	CASSAGGFGPIQPLHF
TRBV18	.	TRBJ2-7	.	13	TGTGCCAGCTCACCACTGGAATTCTACGAGCAGTACTTC	CASSPLEFYEQYF
TRBV21-1	.	TRBJ2-3	.	17	TGTGCCAGCAGCAGACCGGACAGGGGTGACCCCACAGATACGCAGTATTTT	CASSRPDRGDPTDTQYF
TRBV7-2	.	TRBJ2-2	.	13	TGTGCCAGCAGCCCCGAGCAGGCCGGGGAGCTGTTTTTT	CASSPEQAGELFF
TRBV4-3	once	TRBJ1-1	.	14	TGCGCCAGCAGCCTCCGGGGTACAAACACTGAAGCTTTCTTT	CASSLRGTNTEAFF
TRBV5-4	.	TRBJ1-5	.	14	TGTGCCAGCAGCTTGGGAACAGACGATCAGCCCCAGCATTTT	CASSLGTDDQPQHF
TRBV4-1	.	TRBJ1-1	.	12	TGCGCCAGCAGCCAAGAGGCAGGGGAGGCTTTCTTT	CASSQEAGEAFF